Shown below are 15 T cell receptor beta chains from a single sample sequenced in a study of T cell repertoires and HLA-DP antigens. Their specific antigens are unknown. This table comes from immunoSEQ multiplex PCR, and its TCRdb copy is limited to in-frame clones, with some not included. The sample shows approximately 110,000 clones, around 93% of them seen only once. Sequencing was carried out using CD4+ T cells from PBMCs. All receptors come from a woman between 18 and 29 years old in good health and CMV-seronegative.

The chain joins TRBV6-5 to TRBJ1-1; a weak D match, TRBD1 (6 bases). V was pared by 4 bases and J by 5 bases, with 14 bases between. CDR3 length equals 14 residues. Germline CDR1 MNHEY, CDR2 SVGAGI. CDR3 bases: TGTGCCAGCAGTTTCACAGGGAAACTGACTGAAGCTTTCTTT. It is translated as CASSFTGKLTEAFF.

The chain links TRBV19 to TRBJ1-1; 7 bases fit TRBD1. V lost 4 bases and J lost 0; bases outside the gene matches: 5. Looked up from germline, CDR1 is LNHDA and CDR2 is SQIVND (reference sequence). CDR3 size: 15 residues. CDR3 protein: CASSTRGTVNTEAFF. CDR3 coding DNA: TGTGCCAGTAGTACCCGCGGGACAGTGAACACTGAAGCTTTCTTT.

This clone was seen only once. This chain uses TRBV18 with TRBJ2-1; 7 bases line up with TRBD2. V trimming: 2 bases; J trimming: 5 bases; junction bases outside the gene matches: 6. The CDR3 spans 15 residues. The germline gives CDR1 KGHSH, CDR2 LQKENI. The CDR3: CASSPYRAGDNEQFF. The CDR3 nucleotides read TGTGCCAGCTCACCATACCGGGCGGGAGACAATGAGCAGTTCTTC.

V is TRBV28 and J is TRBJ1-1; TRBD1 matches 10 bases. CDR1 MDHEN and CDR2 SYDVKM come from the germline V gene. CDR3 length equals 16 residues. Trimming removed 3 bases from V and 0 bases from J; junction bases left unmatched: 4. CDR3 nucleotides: TGTGCCAGCAGTTTCGGGACAGGGGCGCTGAACACTGAAGCTTTCTTT. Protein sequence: CASSFGTGALNTEAFF.

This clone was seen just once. DNA of the CDR3: TGTGCCATCAGTGAGACAGGGCAAGGAAACACCATATATTTT. Its protein is CAISETGQGNTIYF. The chain carries TRBV10-3 and TRBJ1-3; D possibly corresponds to TRBD1 (6 bases). Germline V gene lookup returns CDR1 ENHRY and CDR2 SYGVKD. Trimming shortened V by 2 bases and J by 4 bases, and 9 bases separated the two germline ends. CDR3 length: 14 amino acids.

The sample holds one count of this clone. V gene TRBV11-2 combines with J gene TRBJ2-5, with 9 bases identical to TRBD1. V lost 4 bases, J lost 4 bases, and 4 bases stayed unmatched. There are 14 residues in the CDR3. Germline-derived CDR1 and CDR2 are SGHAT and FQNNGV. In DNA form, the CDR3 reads TGTGCCAGCAGCTCCACAGGGGGCGGAGAGACCCAGTACTTC. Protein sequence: CASSSTGGGETQYF.

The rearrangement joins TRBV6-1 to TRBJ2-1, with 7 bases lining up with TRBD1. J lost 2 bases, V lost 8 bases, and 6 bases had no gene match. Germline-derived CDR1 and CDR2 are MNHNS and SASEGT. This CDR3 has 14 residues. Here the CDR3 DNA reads TGTGCCAGCCGGGGACAGTCAGCCTACAATGAGCAGTTCTTC. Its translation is CASRGQSAYNEQFF.

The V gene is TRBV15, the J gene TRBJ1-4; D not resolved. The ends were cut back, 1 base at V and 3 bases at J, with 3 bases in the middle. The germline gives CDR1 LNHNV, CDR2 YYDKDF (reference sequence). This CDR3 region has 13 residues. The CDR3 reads CATSRGPNEKLFF. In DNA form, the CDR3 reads TGTGCCACCAGCAGAGGACCTAATGAAAAACTGTTTTTT. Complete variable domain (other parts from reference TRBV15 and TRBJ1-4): DAMVIQNPRYQVTQFGKPVTLSCSQTLNHNVMYWYQQKSSQAPKLLFHYYDKDFNNEADTPDNFQSRRPNTSFCFLDIRSPGLGDTAMYLCATSRGPNEKLFFGSGTQLSVL.

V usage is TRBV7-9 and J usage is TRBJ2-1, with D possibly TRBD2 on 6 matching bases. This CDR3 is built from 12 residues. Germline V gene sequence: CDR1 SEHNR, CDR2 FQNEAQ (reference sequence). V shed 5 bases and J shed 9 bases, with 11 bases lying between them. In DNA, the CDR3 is TGTGCCAGCAGCCCCGGGACTGCTGAGCAGTTCTTC. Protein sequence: CASSPGTAEQFF.

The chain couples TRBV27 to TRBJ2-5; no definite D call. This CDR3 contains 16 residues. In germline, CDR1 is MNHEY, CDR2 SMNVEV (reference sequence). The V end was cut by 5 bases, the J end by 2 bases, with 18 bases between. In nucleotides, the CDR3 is TGTGCCAGCAGTCTTACACCCTCGGCAGTACAAGAGACCCAGTACTTC. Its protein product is CASSLTPSAVQETQYF.

In DNA form, the CDR3 reads TGCGCCAGCAGCCTCGGAGGGCTTGGGAACACTGAAGCTTTCTTT. It codes for CASSLGGLGNTEAFF. The V gene is TRBV4-1, the J gene TRBJ1-1; D not resolved. V was cut by 4 bases and J by 1 base, with 13 bases left in between. Germline CDR1 reads MGHRA; CDR2 reads YSYEKL. This CDR3 contains 15 residues.

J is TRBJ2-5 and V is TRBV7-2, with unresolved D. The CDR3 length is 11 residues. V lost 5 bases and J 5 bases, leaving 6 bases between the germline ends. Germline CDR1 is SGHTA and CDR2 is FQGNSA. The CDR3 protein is CASSRVETQYF. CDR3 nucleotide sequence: TGTGCCAGCAGCCGAGTGGAGACCCAGTACTTC.

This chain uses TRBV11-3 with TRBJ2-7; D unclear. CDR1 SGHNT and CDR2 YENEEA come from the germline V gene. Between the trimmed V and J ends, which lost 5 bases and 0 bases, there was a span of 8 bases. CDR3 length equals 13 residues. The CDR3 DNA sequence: TGTGCCAGCAGCGCCCGGAACTCCTACGAGCAGTACTTC. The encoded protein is CASSARNSYEQYF. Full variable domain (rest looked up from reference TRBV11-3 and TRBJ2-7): EAGVVQSPRYKIIEKKQPVAFWCNPISGHNTLYWYLQNLGQGPELLIRYENEEAVDDSQLPKDRFSAERLKGVDSTLKIQPAELGDSAVYLCASSARNSYEQYFGPGTRLTVT.

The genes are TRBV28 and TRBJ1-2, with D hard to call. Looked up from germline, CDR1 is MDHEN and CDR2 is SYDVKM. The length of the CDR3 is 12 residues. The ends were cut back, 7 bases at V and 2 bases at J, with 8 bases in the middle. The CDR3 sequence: CASMGSNYGYTF. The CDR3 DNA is TGTGCCAGCATGGGTTCCAACTATGGCTACACCTTC.

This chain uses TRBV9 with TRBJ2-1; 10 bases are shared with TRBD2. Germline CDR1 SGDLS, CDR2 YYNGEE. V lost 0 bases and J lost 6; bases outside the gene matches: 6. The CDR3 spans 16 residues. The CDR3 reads CASSVVRTSGPNEQFF. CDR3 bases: TGTGCCAGCAGCGTAGTGAGGACTAGCGGCCCCAATGAGCAGTTCTTC.